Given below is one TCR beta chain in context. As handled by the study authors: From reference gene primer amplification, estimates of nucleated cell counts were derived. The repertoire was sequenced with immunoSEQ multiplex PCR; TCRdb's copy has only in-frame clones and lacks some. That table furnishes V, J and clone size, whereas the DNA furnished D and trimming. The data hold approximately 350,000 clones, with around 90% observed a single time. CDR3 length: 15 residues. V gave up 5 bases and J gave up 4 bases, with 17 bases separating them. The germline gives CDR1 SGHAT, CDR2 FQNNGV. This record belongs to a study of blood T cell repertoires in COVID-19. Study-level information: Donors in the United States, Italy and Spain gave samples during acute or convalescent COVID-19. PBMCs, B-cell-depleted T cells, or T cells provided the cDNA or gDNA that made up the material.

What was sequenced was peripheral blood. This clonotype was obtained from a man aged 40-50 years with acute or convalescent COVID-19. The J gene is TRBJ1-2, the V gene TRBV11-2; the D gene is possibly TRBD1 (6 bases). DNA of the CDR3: TGTGCCAGCAGCCCGCGGGGGGCCTCCCGCTATGGCTACACCTTC. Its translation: CASSPRGASRYGYTF.